The clone carrying this TCR beta chain has just a few counts. Its specificity is not known. The template for TCR beta VDJ and CDR3 sequence profiling was genomic DNA. TCRdb re-called the reads with MiXCR, one entry per CDR3 protein. The table records about 21,000 distinct CDR3 sequences, 40% of them present only once. Individuals selected for sequencing had exhibited CD8+CD57+ cell expansion on flow cytometry. The data originate from a study of CD8+CD57+ T cells in acquired aplastic anemia. Study findings and constraints: Shared by patients and controls, just under 30 CD8+ CDR3s were abundant in patients. The authors found lower diversity in patient CD8+CD57+ cells than in total CD4+ and CD8+ pools.

This CDR3 spans 15 amino acids. V shed 3 bases, J shed 9 bases, and the junction held 9 bases outside the gene matches. Germline loops: CDR1 MRHNA, CDR2 SNTAGT. Sequenced input: CD8+CD57+ T cells sorted from PBMCs. Subset denoted: bead-enriched CD8+CD57+ effector memory T cells from SAA patients. This clonotype was sampled from a human donor with aplastic anemia. The chain employs TRBV6-4 and TRBJ2-1; 9 nucleotides agree with TRBD2. DNA for the CDR3: TGTGCCAGCAGTGAAGAGAATAGCGGGAGCAGTGAGCAGTTCTTC. Translation: CASSEENSGSSEQFF.